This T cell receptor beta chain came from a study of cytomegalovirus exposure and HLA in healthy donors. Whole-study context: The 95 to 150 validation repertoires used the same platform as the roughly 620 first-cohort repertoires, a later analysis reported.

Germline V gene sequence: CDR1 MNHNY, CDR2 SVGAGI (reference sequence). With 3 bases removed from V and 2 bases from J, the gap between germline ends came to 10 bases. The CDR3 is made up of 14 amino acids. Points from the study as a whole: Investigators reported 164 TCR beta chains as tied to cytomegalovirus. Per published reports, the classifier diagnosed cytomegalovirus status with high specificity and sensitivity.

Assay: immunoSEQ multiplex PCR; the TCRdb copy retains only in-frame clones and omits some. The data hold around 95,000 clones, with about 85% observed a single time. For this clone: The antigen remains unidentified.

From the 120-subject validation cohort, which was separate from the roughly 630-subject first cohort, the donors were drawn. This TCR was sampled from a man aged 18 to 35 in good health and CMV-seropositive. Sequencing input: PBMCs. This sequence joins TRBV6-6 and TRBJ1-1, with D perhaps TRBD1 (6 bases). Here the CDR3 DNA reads TGTGCCAGCAGTTATCAGGGGCCTAACACTGAAGCTTTCTTT. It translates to CASSYQGPNTEAFF.